This TCR beta chain was profiled in a study of cytotoxic CD8 clonotypes in ibrutinib-treated CLL. Study-wide findings and caveats: Higher circulating CD8+ T-cell counts strongly accompanied higher baseline clonality, above age-matched healthy donors.

Measured with immunoSEQ multiplex PCR; TCRdb has only the in-frame clones, and not every one. The sample yields some 76,000 clones, around four fifths seen once. As for this clone: What it binds is not known.

The receptor's source is a human donor with chronic lymphocytic leukemia. Sequenced material: PBMCs, taken after 24 months of ibrutinib treatment.

Written as DNA, the CDR3 is TGCGCCAGCAGCCACAGGGATAGGGGGGGCACTGGCTACACCTTC. It specifies CASSHRDRGGTGYTF. The V call is TRBV5-1, the J call TRBJ1-2, with a tentative D call TRBD1 (6 bases). CDR1 is SGHRS and CDR2 is YFSETQ in the germline V gene. The CDR3 length is 15 residues. Trimming cost V 4 bases and J 7 bases, with 20 bases left between them.